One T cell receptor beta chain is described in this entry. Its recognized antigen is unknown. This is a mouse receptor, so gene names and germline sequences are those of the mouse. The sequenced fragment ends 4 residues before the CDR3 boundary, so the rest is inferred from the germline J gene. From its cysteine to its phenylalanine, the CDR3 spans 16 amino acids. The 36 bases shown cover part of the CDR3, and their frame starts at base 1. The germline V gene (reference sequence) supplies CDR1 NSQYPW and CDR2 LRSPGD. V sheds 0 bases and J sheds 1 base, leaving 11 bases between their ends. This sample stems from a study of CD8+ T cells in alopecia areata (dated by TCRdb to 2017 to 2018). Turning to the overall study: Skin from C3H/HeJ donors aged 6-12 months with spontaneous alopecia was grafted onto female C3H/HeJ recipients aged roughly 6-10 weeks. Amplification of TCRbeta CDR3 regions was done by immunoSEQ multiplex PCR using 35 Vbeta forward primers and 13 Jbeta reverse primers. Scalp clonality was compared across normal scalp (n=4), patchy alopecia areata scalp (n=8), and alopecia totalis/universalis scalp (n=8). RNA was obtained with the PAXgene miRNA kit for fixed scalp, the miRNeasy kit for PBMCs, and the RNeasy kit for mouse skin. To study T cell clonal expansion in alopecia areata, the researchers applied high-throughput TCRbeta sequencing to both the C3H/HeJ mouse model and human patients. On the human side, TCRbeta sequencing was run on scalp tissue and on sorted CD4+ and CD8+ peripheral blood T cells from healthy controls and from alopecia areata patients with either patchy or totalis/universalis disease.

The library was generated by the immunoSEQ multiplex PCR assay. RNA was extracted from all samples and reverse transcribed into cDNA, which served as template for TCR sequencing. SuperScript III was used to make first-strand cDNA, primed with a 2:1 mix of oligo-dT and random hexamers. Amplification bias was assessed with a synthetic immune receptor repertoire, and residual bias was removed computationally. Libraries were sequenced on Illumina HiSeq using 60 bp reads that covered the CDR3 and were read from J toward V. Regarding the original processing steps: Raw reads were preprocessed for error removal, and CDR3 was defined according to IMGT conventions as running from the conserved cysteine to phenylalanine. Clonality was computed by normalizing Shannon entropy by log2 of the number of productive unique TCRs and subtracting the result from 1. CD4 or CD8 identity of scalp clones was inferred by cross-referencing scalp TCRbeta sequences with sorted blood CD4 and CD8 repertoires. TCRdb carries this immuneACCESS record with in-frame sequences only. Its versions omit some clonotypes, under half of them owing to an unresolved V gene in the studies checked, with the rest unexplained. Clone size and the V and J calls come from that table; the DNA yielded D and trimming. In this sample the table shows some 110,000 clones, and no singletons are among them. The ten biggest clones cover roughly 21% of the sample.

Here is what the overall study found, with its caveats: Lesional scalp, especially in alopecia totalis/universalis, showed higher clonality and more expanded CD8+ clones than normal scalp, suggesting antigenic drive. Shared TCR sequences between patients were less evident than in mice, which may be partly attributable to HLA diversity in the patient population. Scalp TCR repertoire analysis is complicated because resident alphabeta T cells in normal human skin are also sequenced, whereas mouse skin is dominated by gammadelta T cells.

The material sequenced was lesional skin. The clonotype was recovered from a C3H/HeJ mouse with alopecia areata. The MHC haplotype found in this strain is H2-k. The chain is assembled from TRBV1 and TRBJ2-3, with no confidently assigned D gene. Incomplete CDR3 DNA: TGCACCTGCAGTGCAGATAAGCGTAGGGGTGCAGAA. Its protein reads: CTCSADKRRGAE. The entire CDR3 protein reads CTCSADKRRGAETLYF.